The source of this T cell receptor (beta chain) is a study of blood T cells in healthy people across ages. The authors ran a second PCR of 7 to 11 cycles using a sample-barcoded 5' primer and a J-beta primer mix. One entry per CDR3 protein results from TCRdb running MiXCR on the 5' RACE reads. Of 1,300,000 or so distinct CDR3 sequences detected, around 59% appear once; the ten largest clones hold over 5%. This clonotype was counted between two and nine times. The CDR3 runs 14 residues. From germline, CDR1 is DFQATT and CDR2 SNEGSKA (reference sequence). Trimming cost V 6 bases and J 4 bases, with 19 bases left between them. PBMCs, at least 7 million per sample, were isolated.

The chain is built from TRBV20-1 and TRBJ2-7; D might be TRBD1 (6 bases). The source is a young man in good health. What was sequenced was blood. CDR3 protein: CSAPGRTASYEQYF. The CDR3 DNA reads TGCAGTGCCCCGGGGCGGACAGCCTCTTACGAGCAGTACTTC.